This is a list of T cell receptor beta chains from one sample in a study of blood T cell repertoires in COVID-19. Clones were read by immunoSEQ multiplex PCR, and TCRdb kept only the in-frame ones, dropping some. The profile covers fewer than 350,000 clones, with less than 90% appearing a single time and 9.5% to 15% taken by the ten largest. Sequencing input: peripheral blood. All receptors derive from a woman aged 25 to 39 with COVID-19, enrolled during active disease. The CDR3 runs from the conserved cysteine through the conserved F or W. The D gene is left open where the match is weak. A row's size may be missing; if present it is once, few, many or a size class.

TRBD1 - TRBJ1-5 TRBV19 CASSAPGQGVKPQHF TGTGCCAGTAGTGCACCGGGACAGGGGGTAAAGCCCCAGCATTTT
TRBD1 once TRBJ1-5 TRBV2 CASSRQGDSNQPQHF TGTGCCAGCAGTAGGCAGGGGGATAGCAATCAGCCCCAGCATTTT
- - TRBJ2-7 TRBV6-5 CASSYDRVAGEQYF TGTGCCAGCAGTTACGACAGGGTGGCGGGGGAGCAGTACTTC
- - TRBJ1-2 TRBV5-5 CASSRLEQEWVYGYTF TGTGCCAGCAGCCGACTCGAACAGGAATGGGTCTATGGCTACACCTTC
TRBD2 - TRBJ2-7 TRBV18 CASSLKELAGGQYF TGTGCCAGCTCACTGAAGGAGCTAGCGGGGGGGCAGTACTTC
- - TRBJ1-5 TRBV5-1 CASSLEPAGVPQHF TGCGCCAGCAGCTTGGAACCAGCAGGGGTGCCCCAGCATTTT
- - TRBJ1-1 TRBV10-1 CASSERQGYTEAFF TGCGCCAGCAGTGAGAGGCAGGGGTACACTGAAGCTTTCTTT
TRBD2 - TRBJ2-1 TRBV5-1 CASSSVAGSYNEQFF TGCGCCAGCAGCTCCGTAGCGGGCTCCTACAATGAGCAGTTCTTC
- - TRBJ1-2 TRBV10-1 CASSLPYGYTF TGCGCCAGCAGCCTACCATATGGCTACACCTTC
- - TRBJ1-1 TRBV3-1/TRBV3-2 CASSRDRLSLAFF TGTGCCAGCAGCCGAGACAGGTTGTCGTTAGCTTTCTTT
- - TRBJ2-3 TRBV11-3 CASRGEGTDTQYF TGTGCCAGCAGGGGTGAGGGAACAGATACGCAGTATTTT
- - TRBJ1-5 TRBV2 CASSPDSFNQPQHF TGTGCCAGCAGTCCCGACAGTTTCAATCAGCCCCAGCATTTT
- - TRBJ2-7 TRBV24-1 CATSREVTGEQYF TGTGCCACCAGTCGCGAGGTGACGGGGGAGCAGTACTTC
- once TRBJ1-5 TRBV6-6 CASCAVGNQPQHF TGTGCCAGCTGCGCGGTTGGCAATCAGCCCCAGCATTTT
TRBD1 - TRBJ2-1 TRBV5-4 CASSPTGSSYNEQFF TGTGCCAGCAGCCCGACAGGGAGCTCCTACAATGAGCAGTTCTTC
- - TRBJ2-3 TRBV2 CASSELDSYF TGTGCCAGCAGCGAACTAGATTCGTATTTT
- - TRBJ1-3 TRBV30 CAWSGAGISSGNTIYF TGTGCCTGGAGTGGGGCGGGGATAAGCTCTGGAAACACCATATATTTT
- - TRBJ1-5 TRBV5-5 CASSLESGLRYSNQPQHF TGTGCCAGCAGCTTGGAAAGTGGACTTCGCTATAGCAATCAGCCCCAGCATTTT
- - TRBJ2-7 TRBV5-5 CASRLGAWEQYF TGTGCCAGCAGGTTAGGGGCGTGGGAGCAGTACTTC
TRBD2 - TRBJ2-3 TRBV19 CASSMEMSGGADTQYF TGTGCCAGTAGTATGGAAATGTCGGGGGGGGCAGATACGCAGTATTTT
TRBD2 - TRBJ2-1 TRBV11-3 CASSGKRGTYNEQFF TGTGCCAGCAGCGGGAAGCGGGGGACCTACAATGAGCAGTTCTTC
- few TRBJ1-1 TRBV5-5 CASSLQSNTEAFF TGTGCCAGCAGCTTGCAATCGAACACTGAAGCTTTCTTT
TRBD1 - TRBJ1-6 TRBV5-1 CASSSSKGDRGGSPLHF TGCGCCAGCAGCTCAAGCAAAGGGGACAGGGGAGGTTCACCCCTCCACTTT
TRBD2 - TRBJ2-3 TRBV27 CASSFGTSLVTDTQYF TGTGCCAGCAGTTTCGGGACTAGCTTGGTCACAGATACGCAGTATTTT
TRBD1 - TRBJ1-3 TRBV11-2 CASRHGQGVSGNTIYF TGTGCCAGCAGACACGGACAGGGGGTCTCTGGAAACACCATATATTTT
- - TRBJ2-6 TRBV5-1 CASSLATASGANVLTF TGCGCCAGCAGCTTGGCGACAGCCTCTGGGGCCAACGTCCTGACTTTC
TRBD1 - TRBJ2-3 TRBV9 CASSVDPSGQGAIDTQYF TGTGCCAGCAGCGTAGACCCATCGGGACAGGGGGCAATAGATACGCAGTATTTT